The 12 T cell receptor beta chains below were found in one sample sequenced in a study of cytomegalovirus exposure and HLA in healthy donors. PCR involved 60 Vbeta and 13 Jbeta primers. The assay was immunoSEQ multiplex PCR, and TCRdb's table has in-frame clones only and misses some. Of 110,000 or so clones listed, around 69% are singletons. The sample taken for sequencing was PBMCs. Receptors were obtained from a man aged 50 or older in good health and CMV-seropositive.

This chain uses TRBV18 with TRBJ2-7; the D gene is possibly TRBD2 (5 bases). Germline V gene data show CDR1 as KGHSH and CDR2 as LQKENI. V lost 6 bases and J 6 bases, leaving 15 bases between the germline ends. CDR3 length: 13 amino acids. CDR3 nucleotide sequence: TGTGCCAGCTCTAACCGATGGGAGATCGAGCAGTACTTC. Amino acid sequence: CASSNRWEIEQYF.

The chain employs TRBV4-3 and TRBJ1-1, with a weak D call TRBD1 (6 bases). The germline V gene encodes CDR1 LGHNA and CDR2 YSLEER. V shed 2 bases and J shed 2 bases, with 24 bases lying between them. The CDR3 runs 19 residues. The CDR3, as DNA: TGCGCCAGCAGCCAACAGGAGCGCTGGGACGTTGGGACAAACACTGAAGCTTTCTTT. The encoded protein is CASSQQERWDVGTNTEAFF.

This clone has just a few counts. CDR3 nucleotide sequence: TGTGCCAGCAGACTACAGGGTCCTAACACCATATATTTT. This encodes CASRLQGPNTIYF. The chain carries TRBV28 and TRBJ1-3, with a tentative D call TRBD1 (6 bases). Trimming shortened V by 6 bases and J by 7 bases, and 13 bases separated the two germline ends. There are 13 residues in the CDR3. CDR1 is MDHEN and CDR2 is SYDVKM in the germline V gene. The whole variable domain, filled in from reference TRBV28 and TRBJ1-3, reads DVKVTQSSRYLVKRTGEKVFLECVQDMDHENMFWYRQDPGLGLRLIYFSYDVKMKEKGDIPEGYSVSREKKERFSLILESASTNQTSMYLCASRLQGPNTIYFGEGSWLTVV.

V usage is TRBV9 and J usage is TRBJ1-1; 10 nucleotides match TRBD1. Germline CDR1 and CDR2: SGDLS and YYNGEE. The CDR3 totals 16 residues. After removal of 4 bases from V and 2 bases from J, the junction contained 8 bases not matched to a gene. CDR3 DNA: TGTGCCAGCAGCTTCCGGGACAGGGGCCTTAACACTGAAGCTTTCTTT. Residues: CASSFRDRGLNTEAFF.

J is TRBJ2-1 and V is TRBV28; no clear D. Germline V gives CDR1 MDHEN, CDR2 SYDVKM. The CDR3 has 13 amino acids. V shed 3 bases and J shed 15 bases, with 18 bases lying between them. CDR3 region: CASSLAAPRKAFF. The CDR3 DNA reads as TGTGCCAGCAGTTTGGCGGCGCCAAGGAAGGCGTTCTTC.

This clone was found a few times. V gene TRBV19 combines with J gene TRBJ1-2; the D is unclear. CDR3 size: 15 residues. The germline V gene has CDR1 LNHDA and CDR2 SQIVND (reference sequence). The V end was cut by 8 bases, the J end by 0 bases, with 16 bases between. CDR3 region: CASWEVDPSNYGYTF. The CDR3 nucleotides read TGTGCCAGTTGGGAGGTGGACCCCTCTAACTATGGCTACACCTTC.

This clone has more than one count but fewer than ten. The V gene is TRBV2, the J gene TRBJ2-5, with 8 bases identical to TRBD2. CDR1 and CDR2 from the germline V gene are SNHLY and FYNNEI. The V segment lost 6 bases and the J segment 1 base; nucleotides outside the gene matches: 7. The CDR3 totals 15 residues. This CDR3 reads CASRKELAVQETQYF. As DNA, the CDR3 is TGTGCCAGCAGGAAAGAACTAGCGGTCCAAGAGACCCAGTACTTC.

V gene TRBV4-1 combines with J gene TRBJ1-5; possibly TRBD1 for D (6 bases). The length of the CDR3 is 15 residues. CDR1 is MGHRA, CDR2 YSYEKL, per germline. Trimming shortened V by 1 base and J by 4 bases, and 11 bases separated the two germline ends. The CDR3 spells CASSQATGPNQPQHF. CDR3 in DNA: TGCGCCAGCAGCCAAGCCACAGGGCCTAATCAGCCCCAGCATTTT.

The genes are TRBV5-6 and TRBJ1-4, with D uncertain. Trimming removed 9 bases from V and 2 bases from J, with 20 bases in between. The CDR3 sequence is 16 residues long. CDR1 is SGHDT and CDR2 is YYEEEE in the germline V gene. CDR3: CATTRGGESTNEKLFF. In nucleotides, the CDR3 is TGTGCCACCACAAGAGGCGGGGAGTCGACTAATGAAAAACTGTTTTTT.

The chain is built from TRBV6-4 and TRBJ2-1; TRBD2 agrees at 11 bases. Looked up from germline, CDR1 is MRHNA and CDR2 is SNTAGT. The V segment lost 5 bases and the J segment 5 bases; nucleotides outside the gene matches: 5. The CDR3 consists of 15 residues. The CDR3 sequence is CASSRLAGPNNEQFF. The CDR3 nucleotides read TGTGCCAGCAGTCGACTAGCGGGGCCTAACAATGAGCAGTTCTTC.

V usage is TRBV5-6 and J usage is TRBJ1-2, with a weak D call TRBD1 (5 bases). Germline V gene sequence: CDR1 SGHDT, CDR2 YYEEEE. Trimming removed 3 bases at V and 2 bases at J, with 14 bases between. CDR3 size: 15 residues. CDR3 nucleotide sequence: TGTGCCAGCAGCTCCCTGAAACAGGCGAACTATGGCTACACCTTC. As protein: CASSSLKQANYGYTF.

CDR3 DNA: TGTGCCAGCAGCCCACAAAGCGGGGTCTCCTACAATGAGCAGTTCTTC. Its protein is CASSPQSGVSYNEQFF. The chain joins TRBV7-2 to TRBJ2-1; the match to TRBD2 covers 7 bases. The CDR3 contains 16 residues. Germline V CDR1 and CDR2: SGHTA, FQGNSA. J gave up 0 bases and V 5 bases, and 7 bases lay outside the gene matches. Full variable domain (remainder filled in from reference TRBV7-2 and TRBJ2-1): GAGVSQSPSNKVTEKGKDVELRCDPISGHTALYWYRQSLGQGLEFLIYFQGNSAPDKSGLPSDRFSAERTGGSVSTLTIQRTQQEDSAVYLCASSPQSGVSYNEQFFGPGTRLTVL.